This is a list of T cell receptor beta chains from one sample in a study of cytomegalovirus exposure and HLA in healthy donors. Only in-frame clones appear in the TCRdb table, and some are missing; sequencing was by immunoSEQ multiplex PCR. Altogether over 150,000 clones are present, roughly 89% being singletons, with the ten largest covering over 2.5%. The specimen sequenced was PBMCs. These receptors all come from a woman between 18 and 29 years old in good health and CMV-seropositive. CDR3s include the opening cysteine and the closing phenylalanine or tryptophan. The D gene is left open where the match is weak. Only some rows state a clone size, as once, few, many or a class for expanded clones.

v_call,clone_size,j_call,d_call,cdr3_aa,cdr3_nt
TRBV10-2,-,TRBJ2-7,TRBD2,CASLGRGGSSYEQYF,TGCGCCAGCTTGGGGCGGGGGGGGAGCTCCTACGAGCAGTACTTC
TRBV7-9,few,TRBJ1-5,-,CASSPRQANQPQHF,TGTGCCAGCAGCCCGAGACAGGCTAATCAGCCCCAGCATTTT
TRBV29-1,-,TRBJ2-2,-,CSVLSGYTGELFF,TGCAGCGTTCTAAGCGGGTACACCGGGGAGCTGTTTTTT
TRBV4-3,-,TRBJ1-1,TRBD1,CASSLSEGAGTGDIEAFF,TGCGCCAGCAGCCTCTCAGAAGGGGCCGGGACAGGGGACATTGAAGCTTTCTTT
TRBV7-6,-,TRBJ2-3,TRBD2,CASSPYRGGRGSTDTQYF,TGTGCCAGCAGCCCCTATCGGGGCGGGAGGGGCTCCACAGATACGCAGTATTTT
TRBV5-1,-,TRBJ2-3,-,CASSPGETAWGTQYF,TGCGCCAGCAGCCCCGGGGAGACGGCGTGGGGTACGCAGTATTTT
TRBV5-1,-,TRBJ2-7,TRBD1,CASSPWTGGYEQYF,TGCGCCAGCAGCCCCTGGACAGGGGGCTACGAGCAGTACTTC
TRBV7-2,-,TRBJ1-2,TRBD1,CASSHGQGANYGYTF,TGTGCCAGCAGCCACGGACAGGGAGCTAACTATGGCTACACCTTC
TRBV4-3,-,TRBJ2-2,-,CASSKPGTGELFF,TGCGCCAGCAGCAAACCGGGCACCGGGGAGCTGTTTTTT
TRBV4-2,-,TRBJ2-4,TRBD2,CASSPRLAGGRENIQYF,TGTGCCAGCAGCCCCCGACTAGCGGGAGGTCGAGAAAACATTCAGTACTTC
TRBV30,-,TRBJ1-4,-,CAWSVRQLNNEKLFF,TGTGCCTGGAGTGTACGACAGCTTAATAATGAAAAACTGTTTTTT
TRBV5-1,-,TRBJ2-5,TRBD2,CASSSTGGGQETQYF,TGCGCCAGCAGCTCCACGGGGGGGGGCCAAGAGACCCAGTACTTC
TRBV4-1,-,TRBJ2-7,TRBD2,CASSPIRVSSGGGRSYEQYF,TGCGCCAGCAGCCCCATCCGGGTATCTAGCGGGGGGGGTAGATCCTACGAGCAGTACTTC
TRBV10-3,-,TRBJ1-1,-,CAISEQGIPEAFF,TGTGCCATCAGTGAACAGGGAATCCCTGAAGCTTTCTTT
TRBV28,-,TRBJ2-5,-,CASRRGGGETQYF,TGTGCCAGCAGGCGGGGTGGTGGAGAGACCCAGTACTTC
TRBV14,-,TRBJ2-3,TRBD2,CASSQHRGGADTQYF,TGTGCCAGCAGCCAGCATCGGGGGGGAGCAGATACGCAGTATTTT
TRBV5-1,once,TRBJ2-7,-,CASSLDGQVPYEQYF,TGCGCCAGCAGCTTGGATGGGCAGGTCCCCTACGAGCAGTACTTC
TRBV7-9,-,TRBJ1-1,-,CASRKISLMNTEAFF,TGTGCCAGCAGAAAGATCAGTCTCATGAACACTGAAGCTTTCTTT
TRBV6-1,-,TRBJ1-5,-,CASRGHSNQPQHF,TGTGCCAGCAGAGGACATAGCAATCAGCCCCAGCATTTT
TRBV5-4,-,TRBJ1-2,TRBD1,CASSLEKPTGDGGYTF,TGTGCCAGCAGCTTGGAGAAACCGACAGGGGACGGCGGCTACACCTTC
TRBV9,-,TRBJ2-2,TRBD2,CATTPLAGALNTGELFF,TGTGCCACTACGCCACTAGCGGGGGCCTTAAACACCGGGGAGCTGTTTTTT
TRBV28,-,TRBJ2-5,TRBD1,CASSQYGLQGAYQETQYF,TGTGCCAGCAGTCAATATGGCCTACAGGGGGCTTACCAAGAGACCCAGTACTTC
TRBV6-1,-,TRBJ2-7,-,CASSEFGSYEQYF,TGTGCCAGCAGTGAATTTGGGAGCTACGAGCAGTACTTC
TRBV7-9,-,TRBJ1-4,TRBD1,CASSLERTGGKEKLFF,TGTGCCAGCAGCTTAGAGCGGACAGGGGGCAAGGAAAAACTGTTTTTT
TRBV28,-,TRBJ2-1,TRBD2,CASRPLTSGSYRVEQFF,TGTGCCAGCAGGCCTCTGACTAGCGGGAGTTATAGGGTCGAGCAGTTCTTC
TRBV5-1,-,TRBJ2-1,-,CASSWWARRGSYNEQFF,TGCGCCAGCAGCTGGTGGGCCCGTCGTGGCTCCTACAATGAGCAGTTCTTC
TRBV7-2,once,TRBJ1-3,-,CASSLVGVGGNTIYF,TGTGCCAGCAGCTTAGTGGGAGTAGGAGGAAACACCATATATTTT
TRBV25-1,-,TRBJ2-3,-,CASSVQGSTDTQYF,TGTGCCAGCAGTGTACAGGGTAGCACAGATACGCAGTATTTT
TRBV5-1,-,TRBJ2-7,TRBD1,CASSLSRGLDEQYF,TGCGCCAGCAGCTTGAGCAGGGGGCTGGACGAGCAGTACTTC
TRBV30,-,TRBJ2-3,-,CAWGSSGPGTDTQYF,TGTGCCTGGGGGAGTTCGGGCCCGGGGACAGATACGCAGTATTTT
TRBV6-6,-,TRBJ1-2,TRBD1,CAGAAGQLYGYTF,TGTGCCGGGGCTGCGGGACAGCTCTATGGCTACACCTTC
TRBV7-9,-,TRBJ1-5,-,CASSLGQGNQPQHF,TGTGCCAGCAGCTTAGGACAGGGCAATCAGCCCCAGCATTTT
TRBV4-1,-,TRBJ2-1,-,CASSQGAASSYNEQFF,TGCGCCAGCAGCCAAGGGGCAGCAAGCTCCTACAATGAGCAGTTCTTC
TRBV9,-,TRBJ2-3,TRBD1,CASTVTGGRTDTQYF,TGTGCCAGCACCGTGACAGGGGGACGCACAGATACGCAGTATTTT
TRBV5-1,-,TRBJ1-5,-,CASSLDLSGDGNQPQHF,TGCGCCAGCAGCTTGGACTTATCGGGGGACGGCAATCAGCCCCAGCATTTT
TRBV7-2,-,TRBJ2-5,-,CASSLVLEGYGTQYF,TGTGCCAGCAGCTTAGTGTTGGAGGGGTATGGGACCCAGTACTTC